Presented here are 6 T cell receptor beta chains from one specimen sequenced in a study of control samples from healthy donors and cancer patients. Only in-frame clones appear in the TCRdb table, and some are missing; sequencing was by immunoSEQ multiplex PCR. This table holds around 180,000 clones, around 94% found once. Input material: blood. The receptors stem from a woman between 18 and 30 years old in good health.

The chain has TRBV19 and TRBJ1-2, with D perhaps TRBD1 (5 bases). V was shortened by 5 bases and J by 4 bases, with 17 bases between the two germline ends. The germline CDR1 and CDR2 sequences are LNHDA and SQIVND (reference sequence). The CDR3 has 15 amino acids. The CDR3 DNA reads TGTGCCAGTAGTCCAAGGACGCCCCAGGGCTATGGCTACACCTTC. Residues: CASSPRTPQGYGYTF.

The CDR3 nucleotides read TGCGCCAGCAGCCAAAGGGAGGTTGACTATGGCTACACCTTC. Protein sequence: CASSQREVDYGYTF. The chain links TRBV4-1 to TRBJ1-2; D gene uncertain. Germline V lookup: CDR1 MGHRA, CDR2 YSYEKL. Trimming removed 2 bases at V and 3 bases at J, with 10 bases between. CDR3 length: 14 amino acids.

This chain connects TRBV5-5 to TRBJ1-1; D not resolved. The germline CDR1 and CDR2 sequences are SGHKS and YYEKEE (reference sequence). V gave up 0 bases and J gave up 6 bases, with 12 bases separating them. The CDR3 is 14 residues long. In nucleotides, the CDR3 is TGTGCCAGCAGCTTGGAGACCTTTGTATCTGAAGCTTTCTTT. As protein: CASSLETFVSEAFF.

This clone was seen a handful of times. The chain carries TRBV5-4 and TRBJ2-7; 8 bases align to TRBD2. Germline lookup yields CDR1 SGHNT and CDR2 YYREEE (reference sequence). The CDR3 extends over 15 amino acids. Unmatched junction bases numbered 6, after V lost 0 bases and J lost 4 bases. For the CDR3, the DNA is TGTGCCAGCAGCTTGGAGAGTAGCGGGACGTACGAGCAGTACTTC. Encoded protein: CASSLESSGTYEQYF.

The gene calls are TRBV5-1 and TRBJ1-2, with TRBD1 as a possible D gene (6 bases). V was trimmed by 0 bases and J by 5 bases, leaving 11 bases between them. The germline CDR1 and CDR2 sequences are SGHRS and YFSETQ. The CDR3 contains 14 residues. The CDR3 sequence: CASSLEQGWYGYTF. The CDR3 coding sequence is TGCGCCAGCAGCTTGGAACAGGGATGGTATGGCTACACCTTC.

This chain connects TRBV28 to TRBJ2-4, with 8 bases identical to TRBD1. CDR1 and CDR2 from the germline V gene are MDHEN and SYDVKM. V lost 3 bases and J lost 7; bases outside the gene matches: 11. The CDR3 contains 16 residues. The CDR3 region is CASSFAGQVEGNIQYF. The CDR3 DNA is TGTGCCAGCAGTTTCGCGGGACAGGTGGAGGGGAACATTCAGTACTTC.